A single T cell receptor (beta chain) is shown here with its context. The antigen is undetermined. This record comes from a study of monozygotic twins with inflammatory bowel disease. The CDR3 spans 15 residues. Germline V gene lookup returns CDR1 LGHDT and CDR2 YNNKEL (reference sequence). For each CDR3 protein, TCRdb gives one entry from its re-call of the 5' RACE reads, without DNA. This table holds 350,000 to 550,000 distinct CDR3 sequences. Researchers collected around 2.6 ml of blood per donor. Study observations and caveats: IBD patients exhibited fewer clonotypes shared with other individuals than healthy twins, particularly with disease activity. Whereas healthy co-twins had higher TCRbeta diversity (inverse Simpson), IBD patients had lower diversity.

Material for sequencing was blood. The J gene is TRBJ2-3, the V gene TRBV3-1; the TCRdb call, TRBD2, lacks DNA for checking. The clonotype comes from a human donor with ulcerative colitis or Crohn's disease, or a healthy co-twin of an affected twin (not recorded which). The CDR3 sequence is CASSLRVLVADTQYF.